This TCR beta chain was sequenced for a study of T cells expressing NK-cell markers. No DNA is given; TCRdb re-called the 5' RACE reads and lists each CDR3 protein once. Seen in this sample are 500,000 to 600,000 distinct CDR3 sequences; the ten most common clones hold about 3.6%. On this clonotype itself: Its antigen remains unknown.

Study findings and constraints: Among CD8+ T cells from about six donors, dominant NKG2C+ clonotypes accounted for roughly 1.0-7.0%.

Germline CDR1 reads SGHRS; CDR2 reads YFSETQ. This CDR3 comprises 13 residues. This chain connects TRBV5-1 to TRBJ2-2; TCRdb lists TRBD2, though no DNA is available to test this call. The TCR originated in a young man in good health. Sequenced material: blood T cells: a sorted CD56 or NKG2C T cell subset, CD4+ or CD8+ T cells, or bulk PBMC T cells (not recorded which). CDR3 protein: CASALAGGRELFF.